The 22 T cell receptor beta chains presented below share a single source sample, sequenced in a study of cytomegalovirus exposure and HLA in healthy donors. Primers included in the PCR were 60 Vbeta and 13 Jbeta primers. Some clones are missing from TCRdb's copy, which holds only in-frame ones; the method was immunoSEQ multiplex PCR. The sample lists approximately 150,000 clones; over 60% were seen once. What was sequenced was PBMCs. Every receptor here comes from a young woman in good health and CMV-seronegative.

The chain uses TRBV19 and TRBJ1-1; D is unclear. The V gene's germline CDR1 is LNHDA and CDR2 SQIVND (reference sequence). V lost 3 bases to trimming and J lost 4 bases, with 12 bases between them. CDR3 size: 14 residues. The CDR3, as DNA: TGTGCCAGTAGTATCGGAGGGCTTGGCACTGAAGCTTTCTTT. This sequence encodes CASSIGGLGTEAFF.

The V gene is TRBV2, the J gene TRBJ2-7; 10 nucleotides align to TRBD2. Unmatched junction bases numbered 23, after V lost 10 bases and J lost 2 bases. This CDR3 comprises 19 residues. From germline, CDR1 is SNHLY and CDR2 FYNNEI. CDR3 residues: CATLTDRGLAAQRAYEQYF. The DNA of the CDR3 is TGTGCCACGCTTACGGATCGAGGACTAGCGGCCCAGAGGGCCTACGAGCAGTACTTC.

CDR3 sequence (DNA): TGCGCCAGCAGCCTACTATTTGGCAGAAGATACACTGAAGCTTTCTTT. The encoded protein is CASSLLFGRRYTEAFF. This rearrangement joins TRBV5-1 to TRBJ1-1; unclear D gene. V was shortened by 4 bases and J by 3 bases, with 19 bases between the two germline ends. Germline CDR1 is SGHRS and CDR2 is YFSETQ. This CDR3 spans 16 amino acids.

In DNA form, the CDR3 reads TGTGCCAGCAGCTTAGTCGGGAGGCAAGGCTACACCTTC. Its protein product is CASSLVGRQGYTF. This rearrangement joins TRBV7-9 to TRBJ1-2; D remains ambiguous. There are 13 residues in the CDR3. Germline V gene lookup returns CDR1 SEHNR and CDR2 FQNEAQ (reference sequence). Trimming took 1 base from V and 8 from J, leaving 11 bases between them.

The chain carries TRBV19 and TRBJ2-1, with 11 bases lining up with TRBD2. From germline, CDR1 is LNHDA and CDR2 SQIVND (reference sequence). The J segment lost 8 bases and the V segment lost 5 bases, leaving 14 bases of the junction unmatched. The CDR3 loop spans 17 amino acids. CDR3 residues: CASSSINRGLAVYEQFF. CDR3 nucleotides: TGTGCCAGTAGTTCTATAAATAGGGGACTAGCGGTCTATGAGCAGTTCTTC.

V is TRBV7-6 and J is TRBJ2-1; TRBD2 matches 13 bases. CDR1 is SGHVS, CDR2 FNYEAQ, per germline. J lost 7 bases, V lost 4 bases, and 7 bases had no gene match. The CDR3 runs 16 residues. CDR3 amino acids: CASSSELAGGPNEQFF. In DNA, the CDR3 is TGTGCCAGCAGCTCCGAACTAGCGGGGGGGCCTAATGAGCAGTTCTTC. Based on the CDR3 plus reference TRBV7-6 and TRBJ2-1, the full variable domain is GAGVSQSPRYKVTKRGQDVALRCDPISGHVSLYWYRQALGQGPEFLTYFNYEAQQDKSGLPNDRFSAERPEGSISTLTIQRTEQRDSAMYRCASSSELAGGPNEQFFGPGTRLTVL.

The chain has TRBV7-9 and TRBJ1-1; D gene unclear. This CDR3 contains 13 residues. Germline values: CDR1 SEHNR, CDR2 FQNEAQ (reference sequence). Trimming took 5 bases from V and 2 from J, leaving 9 bases between them. The CDR3 bases are TGTGCCAGCAGCGCAAGAACTAACACTGAAGCTTTCTTT. This encodes CASSARTNTEAFF.

This clone was seen at least ten times. As DNA, the CDR3 is TGTGCCAGCAGCCAAAATTCACCCCTCCACTTT. The encoded protein is CASSQNSPLHF. The V call is TRBV28, the J call TRBJ1-6; no clear D gene. This CDR3 region has 11 residues. V was shortened by 6 bases and J by 7 bases, with 4 bases between the two germline ends. CDR1 is MDHEN, CDR2 SYDVKM, per germline.

The rearrangement joins TRBV28 to TRBJ2-3, with 12 positions matching TRBD2. The CDR3 runs to 15 residues. Trimming at V came to 3 bases and at J to 4 bases, leaving 2 bases not matched to a gene. Looked up from germline, CDR1 is MDHEN and CDR2 is SYDVKM. The CDR3 sequence is CASSLLAGGSDTQYF. DNA for the CDR3: TGTGCCAGCAGTTTGCTAGCGGGGGGGTCAGATACGCAGTATTTT.

J is TRBJ2-7 and V is TRBV5-1, with 9 bases that match TRBD1. Germline values: CDR1 SGHRS, CDR2 YFSETQ. Trimming took 4 bases from V and 1 from J; bases not matched to a gene: 6. This CDR3 contains 15 residues. The CDR3 spells CASSPGQGISYEQYF. The CDR3 DNA reads as TGCGCCAGCAGCCCCGGACAGGGGATATCCTACGAGCAGTACTTC. Complete variable domain (other parts from reference TRBV5-1 and TRBJ2-7): KAGVTQTPRYLIKTRGQQVTLSCSPISGHRSVSWYQQTPGQGLQFLFEYFSETQRNKGNFPGRFSGRQFSNSRSEMNVSTLELGDSALYLCASSPGQGISYEQYFGPGTRLTVT.

The genes are TRBV11-2 and TRBJ1-1; no definite D call. The germline V gene encodes CDR1 SGHAT and CDR2 FQNNGV. The length of the CDR3 is 13 residues. The V gene lost 5 bases and the J gene lost 1 base, with 8 bases spanning the gap. The CDR3 here is CASSTSRNTEAFF. The CDR3 coding sequence is TGTGCCAGCAGCACAAGTCGGAACACTGAAGCTTTCTTT.

The chain uses TRBV10-2 and TRBJ2-3, with 10 bases fitting TRBD1. The CDR3 contains 15 residues. The J segment lost 4 bases and the V segment lost 2 bases, leaving 3 bases of the junction unmatched. Germline V gene data show CDR1 as WSHSY and CDR2 as SAAADI. The CDR3 DNA reads as TGCGCCAGCAGTGAGATGACAGGGGGCTCAGATACGCAGTATTTT. This encodes CASSEMTGGSDTQYF.

V usage is TRBV20-1 and J usage is TRBJ2-1; D ambiguous. Trimming took off 5 bases at V and 12 bases at J, with 14 bases between the two ends. The CDR3 consists of 11 residues. Looked up from germline, CDR1 is DFQATT and CDR2 is SNEGSKA (reference sequence). CDR3 sequence: CSAQIASSQFF. CDR3 nucleotide sequence: TGCAGTGCTCAAATAGCTTCATCGCAGTTCTTC.

The J gene is TRBJ2-5, the V gene TRBV7-3; 13 nucleotides match TRBD2. The end of the DNA fits TRBJ2-7 better, so the J call may be wrong. Germline-derived CDR1 and CDR2 are SGHTA and FQGTGA. This CDR3 region has 15 residues. The CDR3 spells CASSSGTSGTHEQYF. CDR3 coding DNA: TGTGCCAGCAGCTCTGGGACTAGCGGGACCCACGAGCAGTACTTC.

The chain links TRBV5-1 to TRBJ2-2; 7 bases are shared with TRBD2. The CDR3 consists of 14 residues. V lost 9 bases, J lost 6 bases, and 11 bases stayed unmatched. CDR1 and CDR2 (germline): SGHRS, YFSETQ. The CDR3 DNA reads TGCGCCACCAACACGGGGGGAATGGCCGGGGAGCTGTTTTTT. This translates into CATNTGGMAGELFF.

This clone was counted a single time. The chain recombines TRBV12-5 with TRBJ2-7, with TRBD2 identical over 7 bases. V shed 0 bases, J shed 1 base, and the junction held 6 bases outside the gene matches. This CDR3 has 16 amino acids. CDR1 and CDR2 from the germline V gene are LGHNT and FRNRAP. CDR3 residues: CASGLVMSGGSYEQYF. Here the CDR3 DNA reads TGTGCTAGTGGTTTGGTAATGTCGGGGGGATCCTACGAGCAGTACTTC.

This sequence joins TRBV18 and TRBJ2-6; 8 bases match TRBD2. The V gene end was trimmed by 5 bases and the J gene end by 2 bases; junction bases not matched to a gene: 11. The CDR3 sequence is 18 residues long. CDR1 is KGHSH and CDR2 is LQKENI in the germline V gene. Here the CDR3 reads CASSTLNQGLAGANVLTF. CDR3 in DNA: TGTGCCAGCTCAACCCTCAATCAGGGACTAGCTGGGGCCAACGTCCTGACTTTC.

The rearrangement uses TRBV5-4 and TRBJ2-3; 8 bases are a match to TRBD1. V lost 4 bases to trimming and J lost 1 base; unmatched junction nucleotides: 5. This CDR3 comprises 15 residues. CDR1 is SGHNT, CDR2 YYREEE, per germline (reference sequence). For the CDR3, the DNA is TGTGCCAGCAGCCCCCAGACAGGGGGCACAGATACGCAGTATTTT. Residues: CASSPQTGGTDTQYF.

This chain links TRBV29-1 with TRBJ2-1; D perhaps matches TRBD2 (5 bases). The germline CDR1 and CDR2 sequences are SQVTM and ANQGSEA. CDR3 length: 12 residues. Between the trimmed V and J ends, which lost 3 bases and 8 bases, there was a span of 11 bases. In DNA, the CDR3 is TGCAGCGTTGAGACGGGAAGGGATGAGCAGTTCTTC. This encodes CSVETGRDEQFF.

The J gene is TRBJ1-2, the V gene TRBV13; a weak D match, TRBD1 (6 bases). The germline V and J ends were trimmed by 1 base and 0 bases, with 12 bases remaining between them. CDR3 length equals 16 residues. CDR1 is PRHDT, CDR2 FYEKMQ, per germline (reference sequence). DNA for the CDR3: TGTGCCAGCAGCTTAGCCGGACAGAAAGCTAACTATGGCTACACCTTC. It yields the protein CASSLAGQKANYGYTF.

This chain joins TRBV5-6 and TRBJ2-7, with 9 nucleotides matching TRBD1. The CDR3 is 13 residues long. V lost 5 bases, J lost 2 bases, and 2 bases stayed unmatched. Per germline, CDR1 SGHDT and CDR2 YYEEEE. As DNA, the CDR3 is TGTGCCAGCAGGGGACAGGGAGCCTACGAGCAGTACTTC. It specifies CASRGQGAYEQYF.

This clone appeared a single time. This chain links TRBV4-3 with TRBJ2-1; TRBD1 matches at 8 bases. The trim removed 3 bases at V and 9 bases at J, leaving 4 bases unmatched. Germline V lookup: CDR1 LGHNA, CDR2 YSLEER. This CDR3 spans 13 amino acids. The CDR3 DNA reads as TGCGCCAGCAGCCACGACAGGGGTCGTGAGCAGTTCTTC. Amino acid sequence: CASSHDRGREQFF.